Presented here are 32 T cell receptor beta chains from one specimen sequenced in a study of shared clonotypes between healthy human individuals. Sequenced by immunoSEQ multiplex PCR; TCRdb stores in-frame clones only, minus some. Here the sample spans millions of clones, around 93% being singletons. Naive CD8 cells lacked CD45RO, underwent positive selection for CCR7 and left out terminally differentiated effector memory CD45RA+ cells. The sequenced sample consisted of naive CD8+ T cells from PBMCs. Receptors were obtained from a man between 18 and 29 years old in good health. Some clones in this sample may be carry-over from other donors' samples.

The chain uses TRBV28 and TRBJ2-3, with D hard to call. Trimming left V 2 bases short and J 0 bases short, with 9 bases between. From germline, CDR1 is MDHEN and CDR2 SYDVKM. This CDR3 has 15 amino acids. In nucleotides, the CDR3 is TGTGCCAGCAGTTTAAGCTTATCTAGCACAGATACGCAGTATTTT. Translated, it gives CASSLSLSSTDTQYF. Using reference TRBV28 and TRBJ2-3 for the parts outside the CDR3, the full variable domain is DVKVTQSSRYLVKRTGEKVFLECVQDMDHENMFWYRQDPGLGLRLIYFSYDVKMKEKGDIPEGYSVSREKKERFSLILESASTNQTSMYLCASSLSLSSTDTQYFGPGTRLTVL.

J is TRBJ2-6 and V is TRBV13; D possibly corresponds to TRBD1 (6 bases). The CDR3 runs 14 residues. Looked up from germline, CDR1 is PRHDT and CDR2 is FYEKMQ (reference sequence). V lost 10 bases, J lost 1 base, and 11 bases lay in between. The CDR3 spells CATEQGSGANVLTF. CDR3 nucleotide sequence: TGTGCCACGGAACAGGGATCTGGGGCCAACGTCCTGACTTTC.

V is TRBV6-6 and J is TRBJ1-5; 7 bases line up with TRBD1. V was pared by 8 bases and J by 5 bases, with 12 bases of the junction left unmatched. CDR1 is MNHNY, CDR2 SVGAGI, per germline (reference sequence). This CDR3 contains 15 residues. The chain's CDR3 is CASRHRTGVDQPQHF. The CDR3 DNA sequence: TGTGCCAGCCGCCATCGTACAGGGGTTGATCAGCCCCAGCATTTT.

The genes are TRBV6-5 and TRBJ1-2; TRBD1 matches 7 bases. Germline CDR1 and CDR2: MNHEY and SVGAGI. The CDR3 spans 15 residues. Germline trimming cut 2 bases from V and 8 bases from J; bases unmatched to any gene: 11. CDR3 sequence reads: CASSYRQGGWYGYTF. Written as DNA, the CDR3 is TGTGCCAGCAGTTACCGTCAGGGGGGGTGGTACGGCTACACCTTC.

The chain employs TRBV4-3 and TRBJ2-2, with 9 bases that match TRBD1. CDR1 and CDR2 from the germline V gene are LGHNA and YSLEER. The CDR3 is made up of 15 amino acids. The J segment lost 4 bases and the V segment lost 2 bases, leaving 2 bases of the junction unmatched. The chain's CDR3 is CASSQNRGLTGELFF. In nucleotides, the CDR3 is TGCGCCAGCAGCCAAAACAGGGGGCTCACCGGGGAGCTGTTTTTT.

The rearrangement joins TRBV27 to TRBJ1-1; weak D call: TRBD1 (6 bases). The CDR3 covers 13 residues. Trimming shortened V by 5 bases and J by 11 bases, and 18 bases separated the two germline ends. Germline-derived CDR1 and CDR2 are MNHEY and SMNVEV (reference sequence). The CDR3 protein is CASSPQVDSGAFF. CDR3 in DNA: TGTGCCAGCAGTCCACAAGTGGACAGTGGGGCTTTCTTT.

CDR3 sequence reads: CASSISRAGGPELRTNEQFF. CDR3 bases: TGTGCCAGTAGTATAAGTCGAGCGGGAGGCCCCGAACTACGAACGAATGAGCAGTTCTTC. This chain uses TRBV19 with TRBJ2-1, with 9 bases that match TRBD2. With V trimmed by 2 bases and J by 7 bases, 21 bases remained unmatched. Germline lookup yields CDR1 LNHDA and CDR2 SQIVND (reference sequence). This CDR3 region has 20 residues.

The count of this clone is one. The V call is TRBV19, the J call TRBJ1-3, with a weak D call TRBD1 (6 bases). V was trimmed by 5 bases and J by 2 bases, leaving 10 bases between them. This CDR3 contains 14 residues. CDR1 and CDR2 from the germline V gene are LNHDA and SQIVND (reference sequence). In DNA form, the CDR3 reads TGTGCCAGTAGTCCTCGACAGGCTGGAAACACCATATATTTT. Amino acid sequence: CASSPRQAGNTIYF.

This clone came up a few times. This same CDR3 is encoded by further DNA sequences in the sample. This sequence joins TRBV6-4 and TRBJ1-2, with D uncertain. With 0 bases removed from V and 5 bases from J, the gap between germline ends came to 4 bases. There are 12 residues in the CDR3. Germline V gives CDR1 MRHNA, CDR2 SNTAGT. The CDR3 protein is CASSDSGYGYTF. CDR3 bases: TGTGCCAGCAGTGACTCGGGGTATGGCTACACCTTC.

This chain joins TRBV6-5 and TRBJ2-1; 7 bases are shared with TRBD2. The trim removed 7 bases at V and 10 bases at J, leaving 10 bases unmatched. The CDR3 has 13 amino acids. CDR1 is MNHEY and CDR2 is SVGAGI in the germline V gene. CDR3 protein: CASKWGEGDEQFF. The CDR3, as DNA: TGTGCCAGCAAGTGGGGGGAGGGAGACGAGCAGTTCTTC.

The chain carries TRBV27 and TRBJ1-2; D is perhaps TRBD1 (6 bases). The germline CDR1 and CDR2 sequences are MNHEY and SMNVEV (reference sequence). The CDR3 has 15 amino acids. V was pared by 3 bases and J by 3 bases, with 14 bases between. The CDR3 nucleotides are TGTGCCAGCAGTTTGACGGGGGGCGTTCACTATGGCTACACCTTC. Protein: CASSLTGGVHYGYTF.

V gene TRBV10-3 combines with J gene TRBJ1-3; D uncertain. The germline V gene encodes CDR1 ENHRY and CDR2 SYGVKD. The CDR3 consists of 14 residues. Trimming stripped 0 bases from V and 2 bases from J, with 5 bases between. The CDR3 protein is CAISESQAGNTIYF. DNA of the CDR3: TGTGCCATCAGTGAGTCGCAGGCTGGAAACACCATATATTTT.

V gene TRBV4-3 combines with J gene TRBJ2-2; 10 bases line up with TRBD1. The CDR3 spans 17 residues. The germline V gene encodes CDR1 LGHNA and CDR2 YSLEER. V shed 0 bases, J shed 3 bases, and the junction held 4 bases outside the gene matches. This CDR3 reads CASSQDSGQGDTGELFF. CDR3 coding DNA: TGCGCCAGCAGCCAAGATTCCGGACAGGGGGACACCGGGGAGCTGTTTTTT.

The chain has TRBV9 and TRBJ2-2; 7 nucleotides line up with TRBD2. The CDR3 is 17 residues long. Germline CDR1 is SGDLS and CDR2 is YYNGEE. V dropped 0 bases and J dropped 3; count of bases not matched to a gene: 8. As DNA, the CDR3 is TGTGCCAGCAGCGTAGGAAGGCGGGAGAGGTACACCGGGGAGCTGTTTTTT. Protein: CASSVGRRERYTGELFF.

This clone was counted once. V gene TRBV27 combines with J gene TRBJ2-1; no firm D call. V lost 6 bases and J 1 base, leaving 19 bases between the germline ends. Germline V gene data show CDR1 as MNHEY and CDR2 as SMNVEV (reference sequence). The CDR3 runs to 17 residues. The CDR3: CASSSLLQRRSYNEQFF. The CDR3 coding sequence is TGTGCCAGCAGCTCTCTTCTTCAGAGACGGTCCTACAATGAGCAGTTCTTC.

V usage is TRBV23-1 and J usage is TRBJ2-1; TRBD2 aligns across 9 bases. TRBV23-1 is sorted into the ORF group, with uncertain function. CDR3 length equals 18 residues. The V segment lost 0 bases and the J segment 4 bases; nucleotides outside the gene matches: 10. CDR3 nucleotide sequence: TGCGCCAGCAGTCAATCGCAAATAGCGGGAGACGGGTACAATGAGCAGTTCTTC. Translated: CASSQSQIAGDGYNEQFF.

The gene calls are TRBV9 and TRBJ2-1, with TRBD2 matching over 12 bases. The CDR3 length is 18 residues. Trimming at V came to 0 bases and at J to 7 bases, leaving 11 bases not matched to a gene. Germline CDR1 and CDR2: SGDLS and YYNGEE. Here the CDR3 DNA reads TGTGCCAGCAGCGTAGCCCGGACTAGCGGGACATGGAGTAATGAGCAGTTCTTC. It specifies CASSVARTSGTWSNEQFF.

The CDR3 here is CASSQTAGDKIYGYTF. CDR3 DNA: TGTGCCAGCAGTCAGACGGCAGGGGACAAGATATATGGCTACACCTTC. The rearrangement uses TRBV7-9 and TRBJ1-2; TRBD1 is a possible D gene (6 bases). This CDR3 region has 16 residues. Germline V gene sequence: CDR1 SEHNR, CDR2 FQNEAQ (reference sequence). Trimming stripped 6 bases from V and 5 bases from J, with 22 bases between. Looking up the rest from reference TRBV7-9 and TRBJ1-2 gives the full variable domain: DTGVSQNPRHKITKRGQNVTFRCDPISEHNRLYWYRQTLGQGPEFLTYFQNEAQLEKSRLLSDRFSAERPKGSFSTLEIQRTEQGDSAMYLCASSQTAGDKIYGYTFGSGTRLTVV.

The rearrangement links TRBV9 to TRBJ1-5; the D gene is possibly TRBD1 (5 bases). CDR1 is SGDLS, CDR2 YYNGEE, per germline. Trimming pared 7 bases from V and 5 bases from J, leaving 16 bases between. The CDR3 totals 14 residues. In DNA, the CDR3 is TGTGCCAGCCGTACCAGGGTCCAGGATCAGCCCCAGCATTTT. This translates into CASRTRVQDQPQHF. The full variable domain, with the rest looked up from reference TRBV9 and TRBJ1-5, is DSGVTQTPKHLITATGQRVTLRCSPRSGDLSVYWYQQSLDQGLQFLIQYYNGEERAKGNILERFSAQQFPDLHSELNLSSLELGDSALYFCASRTRVQDQPQHFGDGTRLSIL.

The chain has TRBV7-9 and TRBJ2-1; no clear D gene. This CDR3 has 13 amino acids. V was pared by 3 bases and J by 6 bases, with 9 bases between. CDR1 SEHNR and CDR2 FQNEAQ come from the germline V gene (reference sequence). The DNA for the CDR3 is TGTGCCAGCAGCTTTGGATTGGCCAATGAGCAGTTCTTC. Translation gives CASSFGLANEQFF.

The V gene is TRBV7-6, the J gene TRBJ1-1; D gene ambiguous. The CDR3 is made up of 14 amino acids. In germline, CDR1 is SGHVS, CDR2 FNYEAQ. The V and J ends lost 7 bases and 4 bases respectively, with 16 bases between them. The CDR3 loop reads CASTYMGSATEAFF. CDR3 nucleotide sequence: TGTGCCAGCACCTATATGGGCAGTGCCACTGAAGCTTTCTTT.

The CDR3 loop is CAWSGTSGSPFSYEQYF. The CDR3 region has the DNA TGTGCCTGGAGTGGGACTAGCGGGAGTCCCTTCTCCTACGAGCAGTACTTC. J is TRBJ2-7 and V is TRBV30; 13 bases are a match to TRBD2. The CDR3 consists of 17 residues. Germline V gene sequence: CDR1 GTSNPN, CDR2 SVGIG (reference sequence). The J segment lost 0 bases and the V segment lost 1 base, leaving 6 bases of the junction unmatched.

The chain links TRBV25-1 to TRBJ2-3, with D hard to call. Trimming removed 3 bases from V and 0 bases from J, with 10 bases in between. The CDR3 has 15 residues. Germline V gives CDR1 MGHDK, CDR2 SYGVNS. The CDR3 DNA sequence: TGTGCCAGCAGTGACGGCTCCGTAAGCACAGATACGCAGTATTTT. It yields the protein CASSDGSVSTDTQYF. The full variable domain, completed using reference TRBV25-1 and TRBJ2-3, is EADIYQTPRYLVIGTGKKITLECSQTMGHDKMYWYQQDPGMELHLIHYSYGVNSTEKGDLSSESTVSRIRTEHFPLTLESARPSHTSQYLCASSDGSVSTDTQYFGPGTRLTVL.

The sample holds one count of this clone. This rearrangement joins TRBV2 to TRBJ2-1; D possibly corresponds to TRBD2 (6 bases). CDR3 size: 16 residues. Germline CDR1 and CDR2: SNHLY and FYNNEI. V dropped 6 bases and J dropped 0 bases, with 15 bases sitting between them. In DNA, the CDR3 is TGTGCCAGCAGCGAGACTAGGACCAGCTCCTACAATGAGCAGTTCTTC. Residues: CASSETRTSSYNEQFF.

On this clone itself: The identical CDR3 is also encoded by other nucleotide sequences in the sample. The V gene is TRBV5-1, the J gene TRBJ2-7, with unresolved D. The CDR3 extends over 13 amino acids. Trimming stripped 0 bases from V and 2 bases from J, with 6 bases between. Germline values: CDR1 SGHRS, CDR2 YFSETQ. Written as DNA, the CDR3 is TGCGCCAGCAGCTTGGACCTACCCTACGAGCAGTACTTC. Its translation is CASSLDLPYEQYF.

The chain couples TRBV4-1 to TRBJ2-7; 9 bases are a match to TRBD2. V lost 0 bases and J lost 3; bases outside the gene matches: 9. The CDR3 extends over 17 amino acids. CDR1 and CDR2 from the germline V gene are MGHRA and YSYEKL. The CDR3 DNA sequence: TGCGCCAGCAGCCAAGAGTCGGTGTCTAGCGGGAACTACGAGCAGTACTTC. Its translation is CASSQESVSSGNYEQYF.

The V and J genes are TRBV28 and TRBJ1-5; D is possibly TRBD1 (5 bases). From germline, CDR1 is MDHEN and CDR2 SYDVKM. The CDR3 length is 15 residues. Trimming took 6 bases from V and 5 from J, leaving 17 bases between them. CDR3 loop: CASRYRGVGYQPQHF. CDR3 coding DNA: TGTGCCAGCAGGTACCGGGGCGTAGGGTATCAGCCCCAGCATTTT.

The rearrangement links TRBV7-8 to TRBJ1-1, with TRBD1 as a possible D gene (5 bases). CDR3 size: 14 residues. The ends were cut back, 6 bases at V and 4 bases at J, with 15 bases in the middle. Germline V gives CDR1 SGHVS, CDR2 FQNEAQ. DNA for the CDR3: TGTGCCAGCAGGTTGAGTCGGGGCCTCACTGAAGCTTTCTTT. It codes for CASRLSRGLTEAFF.

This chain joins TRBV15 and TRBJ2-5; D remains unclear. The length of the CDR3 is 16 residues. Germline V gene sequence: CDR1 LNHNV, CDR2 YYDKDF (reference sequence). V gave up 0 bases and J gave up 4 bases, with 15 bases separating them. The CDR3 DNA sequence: TGTGCCACCAGCAGAGAGGCCATAGCTGCGGTAGAGACCCAGTACTTC. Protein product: CATSREAIAAVETQYF.

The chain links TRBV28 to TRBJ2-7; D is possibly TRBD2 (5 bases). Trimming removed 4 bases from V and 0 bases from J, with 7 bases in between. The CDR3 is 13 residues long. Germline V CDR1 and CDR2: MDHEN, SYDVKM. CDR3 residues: CASSSGDSYEQYF. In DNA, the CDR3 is TGTGCCAGCAGTTCCGGGGACTCCTACGAGCAGTACTTC. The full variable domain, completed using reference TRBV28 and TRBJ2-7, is DVKVTQSSRYLVKRTGEKVFLECVQDMDHENMFWYRQDPGLGLRLIYFSYDVKMKEKGDIPEGYSVSREKKERFSLILESASTNQTSMYLCASSSGDSYEQYFGPGTRLTVT.

CDR3 region: CATSRSGRRVEQYF. CDR3 coding DNA: TGTGCCACCAGCCGATCTGGGAGGCGCGTCGAGCAGTACTTC. The V and J genes are TRBV15 and TRBJ2-7; maybe TRBD2 (6 bases). CDR1 is LNHNV, CDR2 YYDKDF, per germline (reference sequence). This CDR3 is 14 amino acids long. V was shortened by 5 bases and J by 6 bases, with 17 bases between the two germline ends.

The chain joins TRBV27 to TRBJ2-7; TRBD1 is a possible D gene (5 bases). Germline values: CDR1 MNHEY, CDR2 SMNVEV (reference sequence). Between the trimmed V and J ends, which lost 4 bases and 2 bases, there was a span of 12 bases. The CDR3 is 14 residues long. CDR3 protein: CASSSLDKPYEQYF. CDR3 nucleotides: TGTGCCAGCAGTTCCTTGGACAAACCCTACGAGCAGTACTTC.